The sequence of this T cell receptor beta chain was determined in a study of OX40 agonist ivuxolimab in advanced cancers. Looking at the study overall: Clinicians treated patients with ivuxolimab, an agonistic anti-OX40 (CD134) antibody. Past anti-PD-1, anti-PD-L1 or anti-CTLA-4 therapy was accepted, and roughly 40% had received some.

Findings and limits, study-wide: Part of the nonresponder group also had normalized T-cell clonal expansion that was low. Fewer expanded clones were found on average in CD4+ than in CD8+ T cells.

With respect to this clone: Its antigen is unknown.

Method: immunoSEQ multiplex PCR; TCRdb's copy keeps in-frame clones and lacks some. Of tens of thousands of clones detected, approximately 91% appear once; the ten largest clones hold roughly 6.9%. The input for sequencing was CD4+ or CD8+ T cells sorted from blood, taken in a trial of the OX40 agonist ivuxolimab. This sequence originates from an adult with an advanced solid tumor such as melanoma, head and neck, liver or kidney cancer.

Written as DNA, the CDR3 is TGCGCCAGCAGCCCGCTGGTGGGGGAGTGGAGCACAGATACGCAGTATTTT. It is translated as CASSPLVGEWSTDTQYF. The rearrangement uses TRBV4-1 and TRBJ2-3, with D perhaps matching TRBD1 or TRBD2 (5 bases each). Trimming pared 4 bases from V and 0 bases from J, leaving 17 bases between. CDR3 length: 17 amino acids. Germline CDR1 is MGHRA and CDR2 is YSYEKL.